The 14 T cell receptor beta chains given below trace back to one sample, sequenced in a study of T cell repertoires in cytomegalovirus infection (dated by TCRdb to the late 2010s). Antigen specificity for these receptors is unknown. Sequencing used an Illumina HiSeq 1500. TCRdb redid the processing of the public reads, applying fastp at Q25 and MiXCR, and retained in-frame beta chains. CDR3 protein sequences are deduplicated, and each keeps its most common genes and DNA. The sample contains 680,000 or so distinct CDR3 sequences, 30% to 35% of them found a single time. Approximately 18% of the sample is in the top ten clones. The treatment or condition label here, explained by the study, means: in vitro stimulation with specific CMV peptide epitopes to enrich CMV-specific T cells. This sample comprised cultured PBMCs, obtained from culture after CMV antigen stimulation. The receptors stem from a human donor in good health (CMV status not recorded). Some clones in this sample may be carry-over from other donors' samples.

The rearrangement uses TRBV7-2 and TRBJ2-1; TRBD1 matches at 7 bases. Per the germline V gene, CDR1 is SGHTA and CDR2 is FQGNSA. The CDR3 consists of 15 residues. V gave up 1 base and J gave up 3 bases; unmatched junction bases: 3. For the CDR3, the DNA is TGTGCCAGCAGCTTAGTGGGGACAGTCTACAATGAGCAGTTCTTC. This gives the protein CASSLVGTVYNEQFF.

The genes are TRBV5-6 and TRBJ2-1; 10 bases align to TRBD1. Unmatched junction bases numbered 9, after V lost 3 bases and J lost 6 bases. The germline CDR1 and CDR2 sequences are SGHDT and YYEEEE. The CDR3 covers 16 residues. The CDR3 nucleotides are TGTGCCAGCAGCTCAACCCCGGGACAGGGGCTCAATGAGCAGTTCTTC. Translation gives CASSSTPGQGLNEQFF.

The V gene is TRBV19, the J gene TRBJ2-1; D is perhaps TRBD1 (7 bases). The length of the CDR3 is 16 residues. V lost 6 bases and J 4 bases, leaving 19 bases between the germline ends. In germline, CDR1 is LNHDA, CDR2 SQIVND (reference sequence). The chain's CDR3 is CASSRKGGTAYNEQFF. The CDR3 bases are TGTGCCAGTAGCAGAAAGGGCGGGACAGCATACAATGAGCAGTTCTTC.

This clonotype occurred a few times. V gene TRBV28 combines with J gene TRBJ1-5; tentatively, D is TRBD1 (5 bases). Germline assignment: CDR1 MDHEN and CDR2 SYDVKM. There are 16 residues in the CDR3. The V end was cut by 2 bases, the J end by 4 bases, with 15 bases between. CDR3: CASSLQVGDDNQPQHF. DNA of the CDR3: TGTGCCAGCAGTTTACAAGTAGGGGACGATAATCAGCCCCAGCATTTT.

This rearrangement joins TRBV5-4 to TRBJ1-1; 8 bases map to TRBD1. The germline V gene has CDR1 SGHNT and CDR2 YYREEE (reference sequence). This CDR3 is 17 amino acids long. V trimming: 4 bases; J trimming: 1 base; junction bases outside the gene matches: 12. CDR3 sequence: CASSHWTGRTRNTEAFF. The CDR3 nucleotides read TGTGCCAGCAGCCACTGGACAGGGAGGACTCGGAACACTGAAGCTTTCTTT.

This clonotype was observed a few times. CDR3 loop: CASSYSDRGYEQYF. In nucleotides, the CDR3 is TGTGCCAGCAGCTATTCGGACAGGGGCTACGAGCAGTACTTC. The rearrangement uses TRBV6-5 and TRBJ2-7; TRBD1 matches 9 bases. Per germline, CDR1 MNHEY and CDR2 SVGAGI. The junction had 6 bases not matched to a gene; V was cut back by 6 bases and J by 3 bases. This CDR3 is 14 amino acids long.

The rearrangement links TRBV12-3 or TRBV12-4 to TRBJ2-2, with D unresolved. Trimming cost V 6 bases and J 0 bases, with 5 bases left between them. CDR3 length: 13 residues. The CDR3 sequence is CASSWPNTGELFF. The CDR3 DNA follows: TGTGCCAGCAGCTGGCCGAACACCGGGGAGCTGTTTTTT.

The chain joins TRBV7-9 to TRBJ2-5; TRBD1 agrees at 8 bases. Germline V lookup: CDR1 SEHNR, CDR2 FQNEAQ (reference sequence). The CDR3 covers 14 residues. V shed 5 bases, J shed 3 bases, and the junction held 5 bases outside the gene matches. The CDR3 sequence: CASSELQGEETQYF. Here the CDR3 DNA reads TGTGCCAGCAGCGAGTTACAGGGGGAAGAGACCCAGTACTTC.

The CDR3 sequence is CASSSEGGIWDTQYF. DNA for the CDR3: TGTGCCAGCAGCTCCGAAGGGGGGATATGGGATACGCAGTATTTT. V and J are TRBV7-2 and TRBJ2-3, with D possibly being TRBD1 or TRBD2 (6 bases each). Trimming left V 4 bases short and J 6 bases short, with 17 bases between. CDR1 SGHTA and CDR2 FQGNSA come from the germline V gene. This CDR3 spans 15 amino acids.

This clonotype turned up a few times. For the CDR3, the DNA is TGTGCCAGCAGTGAAGGGGGTAATCAGCCCCAGCATTTT. This gives the protein CASSEGGNQPQHF. The rearrangement uses TRBV2 and TRBJ1-5, with unresolved D. The length of the CDR3 is 13 residues. V lost 1 base, J lost 4 bases, and 5 bases lay in between. Germline V gene lookup returns CDR1 SNHLY and CDR2 FYNNEI. Using reference TRBV2 and TRBJ1-5 for the parts outside the CDR3, the full variable domain is EPEVTQTPSHQVTQMGQEVILRCVPISNHLYFYWYRQILGQKVEFLVSFYNNEISEKSEIFDDQFSVERPDGSNFTLKIRSTKLEDSAMYFCASSEGGNQPQHFGDGTRLSIL.

This chain uses TRBV20-1 with TRBJ2-1; D remains unclear. The germline V gene has CDR1 DFQATT and CDR2 SNEGSKA (reference sequence). V dropped 6 bases and J dropped 3 bases, with 21 bases sitting between them. The CDR3 has 16 amino acids. The CDR3 nucleotides read TGCAGTGCGATCGAAACGGAAGCTTTCAACTACAATGAGCAGTTCTTC. It yields the protein CSAIETEAFNYNEQFF.

The CDR3 coding sequence is TGCAGTGCCGAATTCCCGGCCTCTGGCACAGATACGCAGTATTTT. Protein sequence: CSAEFPASGTDTQYF. This chain connects TRBV20-1 to TRBJ2-3; the D is unclear. Germline V gene sequence: CDR1 DFQATT, CDR2 SNEGSKA (reference sequence). The CDR3 loop spans 15 amino acids. The V and J ends lost 6 bases and 1 base respectively, with 17 bases between them.

The genes are TRBV13 and TRBJ1-1, with D possibly being TRBD1 (5 bases). Germline loops: CDR1 PRHDT, CDR2 FYEKMQ (reference sequence). The CDR3 runs to 13 residues. With 4 bases removed from V and 3 bases from J, the gap between germline ends came to 9 bases. The CDR3 here is CASSSSGHTEAFF. The CDR3 DNA follows: TGTGCCAGCAGCTCCTCGGGGCACACTGAAGCTTTCTTT.

This clonotype has at least ten counts. The chain links TRBV7-6 to TRBJ2-3, with TRBD2 matching over 9 bases. Germline trimming cut 5 bases from V and 4 bases from J; bases unmatched to any gene: 10. The germline V gene has CDR1 SGHVS and CDR2 FNYEAQ. The CDR3 is 16 amino acids. The CDR3 nucleotides read TGTGCCAGCAGCAAGGGGGCGGGGGGGCACCCAGATACGCAGTATTTT. It specifies CASSKGAGGHPDTQYF.